These T cell receptor beta chains were read from a single sample in a study of T cells in localized non-small cell lung cancer. Produced via immunoSEQ multiplex PCR; TCRdb's table is partial and in-frame only. Of nearly 25,000 clones in the sample, 70% to 90% were seen once. The sequencing used peripheral blood, collected before any cancer treatment. The origin of the receptors is a male donor aged 60 or older with stage II squamous cell lung carcinoma. CDR3s include the opening cysteine and the closing phenylalanine or tryptophan. The D gene is left open where the match is weak. The size field is filled for only some rows; it gives once, few, many or a size class.

d_gene	v_gene	j_gene	abundance	CDR3aa	CDR3nt
.	TRBV11-3	TRBJ2-7	.	CASSPPLAYSTWEQYF	TGTGCCAGCAGCCCCCCTCTAGCTTATTCGACTTGGGAGCAGTACTTC
.	TRBV15	TRBJ2-2	few	CATSRVFALVDLRSSGELFF	TGTGCCACCAGCAGAGTCTTCGCCCTCGTGGACCTAAGGTCGTCCGGGGAGCTGTTTTTT
TRBD1	TRBV6-6	TRBJ2-5	.	CASRTKTGNRKETQYF	TGTGCCAGCAGGACTAAGACAGGGAATAGGAAAGAGACCCAGTACTTC
.	TRBV7-9	TRBJ2-2	few	CASSLAKASGSGGELFF	TGTGCCAGCAGCTTAGCGAAAGCCTCCGGTAGTGGCGGGGAGCTGTTTTTT
.	TRBV14	TRBJ2-2	.	CASSNLPASARRAGNTGELFF	TGTGCCAGCAGCAACCTCCCGGCTAGCGCCCGCCGCGCGGGGAACACCGGGGAGCTGTTTTTT
TRBD2	TRBV7-2	TRBJ2-1	.	CASSFSSGRAESYNEQFF	TGTGCCAGCAGCTTTTCTAGCGGGAGGGCCGAGTCCTACAATGAGCAGTTCTTC
.	TRBV25-1	TRBJ1-5	once	CASSSGTSNQPQHF	TGTGCCAGCAGTTCCGGGACGAGCAATCAGCCCCAGCATTTT
.	TRBV11-1	TRBJ2-5	once	CASSFVGHETQYF	TGTGCCAGCAGCTTTGTGGGCCACGAGACCCAGTACTTC
TRBD2	TRBV5-4	TRBJ2-5	.	CASSPGTSGGAQETQYF	TGTGCCAGCAGCCCCGGGACTAGCGGGGGGGCCCAAGAGACCCAGTACTTC
.	TRBV4-1	TRBJ1-3	.	CASSQDWQGVGNTIYF	TGCGCCAGCAGCCAAGATTGGCAGGGCGTTGGAAACACCATATATTTT
.	TRBV19	TRBJ2-3	.	CASSPGNADTQYF	TGTGCCAGTAGTCCGGGGAACGCAGATACGCAGTATTTT
.	TRBV2	TRBJ2-5	.	CASHDPRALGETQYF	TGTGCCTCCCACGATCCTAGGGCTTTGGGAGAGACCCAGTACTTC
TRBD2	TRBV29-1	TRBJ2-1	.	CSVELAGNYNEQFF	TGCAGCGTTGAACTAGCGGGGAACTACAATGAGCAGTTCTTC
TRBD2	TRBV29-1	TRBJ2-1	.	CSVHWTSGKNEQFF	TGCAGCGTCCACTGGACTAGCGGAAAAAATGAGCAGTTCTTC
TRBD2	TRBV4-2	TRBJ2-1	.	CASSQFTSGSSYNEQFF	TGTGCCAGCAGCCAATTTACTAGCGGGAGCTCCTACAATGAGCAGTTCTTC
TRBD2	TRBV9	TRBJ2-4	.	CASSVGGLAGGPNIQYF	TGTGCCAGCAGCGTAGGAGGGTTAGCGGGAGGCCCAAACATTCAGTACTTC
.	TRBV7-2	TRBJ1-4	once	CASSLVQGTNEKLFF	TGTGCCAGCAGCTTAGTACAGGGAACTAATGAAAAACTGTTTTTT
.	TRBV25-1	TRBJ2-7	.	CASSQKLGQGTYEQYF	TGTGCCAGCAGTCAAAAACTCGGACAAGGGACCTACGAGCAGTACTTC
.	TRBV4-3	TRBJ2-3	.	CASSQEWQRRDTQYF	TGCGCCAGCAGCCAAGAATGGCAGCGCCGGGATACGCAGTATTTT
TRBD2	TRBV5-6	TRBJ2-1	.	CASSYTIAGGNEQFF	TGTGCCAGCAGCTACACTATAGCGGGGGGGAATGAGCAGTTCTTC
TRBD2	TRBV30	TRBJ2-7	.	CAWITSGRYEQYF	TGTGCCTGGATTACTAGCGGGAGATACGAGCAGTACTTC
.	TRBV11-3	TRBJ2-2	once	CASSLVRPRDTGELFF	TGTGCCAGCAGCTTAGTACGACCGAGGGACACCGGGGAGCTGTTTTTT
.	TRBV7-9	TRBJ1-2	.	CASSNYGETPDGYTF	TGTGCCAGCAGTAACTACGGGGAGACCCCAGATGGCTACACCTTC
TRBD1	TRBV10-3	TRBJ1-2	once	CATHTGDYGYTF	TGTGCCACTCATACAGGGGACTATGGCTACACCTTC
.	TRBV25-1	TRBJ1-6	.	CASSRGTHSPLHF	TGTGCCAGCAGTCGAGGGACGCATTCACCCCTCCACTTT
.	TRBV6-6	TRBJ1-5	.	CASTRRTNQPQHF	TGTGCCAGCACCCGACGGACCAATCAGCCCCAGCATTTT
TRBD2	TRBV30	TRBJ2-3	.	CAWKGTSVADTQYF	TGTGCCTGGAAAGGGACTAGCGTTGCAGATACGCAGTATTTT
.	TRBV13	TRBJ1-5	few	CASSLGGQGSNQPQHF	TGTGCCAGCAGCTTAGGCGGCCAGGGCAGCAATCAGCCCCAGCATTTT
TRBD1	TRBV15	TRBJ2-1	few	CATSRDLRGPDEQFF	TGTGCCACCAGCAGAGATCTCAGGGGGCCGGATGAGCAGTTCTTC
.	TRBV11-3	TRBJ2-1	.	CASSPTRGGTEQFF	TGTGCCAGCAGTCCGACTAGAGGAGGCACTGAGCAGTTCTTC
TRBD1	TRBV29-1	TRBJ2-7	.	CSVDSTGDPYEQYF	TGCAGCGTTGATTCTACAGGGGACCCCTACGAGCAGTACTTC
.	TRBV5-8	TRBJ1-3	.	CASSLETPGQGNTIYF	TGTGCCAGCAGCTTGGAAACTCCAGGGCAGGGAAACACCATATATTTT
.	TRBV30	TRBJ1-2	once	CAWTSQSSLYGYTF	TGTGCCTGGACCAGCCAAAGCAGCCTCTATGGCTACACCTTC
TRBD1	TRBV7-2	TRBJ2-7	.	CASSLATTGGYEQYF	TGTGCCAGCAGCTTAGCCACGACAGGGGGATACGAGCAGTACTTC
TRBD1	TRBV7-3	TRBJ2-7	.	CASSPGQGPYEQYF	TGTGCCAGCAGCCCAGGACAGGGCCCCTACGAGCAGTACTTC
TRBD1	TRBV7-6	TRBJ1-1	.	CASSLETGAATEAFF	TGTGCCAGCAGCTTGGAGACAGGGGCGGCCACTGAAGCTTTCTTT
.	TRBV28	TRBJ1-2	once	CASSEQGRSYGYTF	TGTGCCAGCAGCGAACAGGGTAGGAGCTATGGCTACACCTTC
.	TRBV5-1	TRBJ2-3	.	CASSRDLPTDTQYF	TGCGCCAGCAGCCGGGACCTACCGACAGATACGCAGTATTTT
.	TRBV15	TRBJ2-2	once	CATSRDRGAGNTGELFF	TGTGCCACCAGCAGAGATAGGGGCGCAGGGAACACCGGGGAGCTGTTTTTT
TRBD2	TRBV7-9	TRBJ2-1	.	CASSQWGLAGRTYNEQFF	TGTGCCAGCAGCCAATGGGGACTAGCGGGGAGGACATACAATGAGCAGTTCTTC